The entry below describes one T cell receptor (beta chain). Antigen specificity is unknown. The V gene lost 1 base and the J gene lost 4 bases, with 13 bases spanning the gap. Per germline, CDR1 MNHEY and CDR2 SVGAGI. This CDR3 region has 15 residues. The entry originates in a study of lymphopenia after photon versus proton radiotherapy. Sequencing was performed with immunoSEQ multiplex PCR; in TCRdb, only in-frame clones are kept and a portion is missing. Of more than 4,000 clones listed, around 89% are singletons. Notes on the study in general: Post-nadir diversity loss with photons came from oligoclonal expansion, particularly CD8+ Temra cells. Proton therapy kept repertoires fairly stable, unlike photons, which gained effector/memory cells. A bigger post-nadir fall in TCR diversity correlated inversely with survival time in deceased patients. Better survival with proton therapy was suggested as possible, not demonstrated.

This TCR was recovered from a man older than 75 with cholangiocarcinoma. This specimen consisted of peripheral blood, obtained from a patient treated with photon-based radiotherapy. The chain is built from TRBV6-5 and TRBJ2-5; D is perhaps TRBD2 (7 bases). The CDR3 DNA reads TGTGCCAGCAGTTACTTCGGGGGGCGGGGAGAGACCCAGTACTTC. Translation gives CASSYFGGRGETQYF.